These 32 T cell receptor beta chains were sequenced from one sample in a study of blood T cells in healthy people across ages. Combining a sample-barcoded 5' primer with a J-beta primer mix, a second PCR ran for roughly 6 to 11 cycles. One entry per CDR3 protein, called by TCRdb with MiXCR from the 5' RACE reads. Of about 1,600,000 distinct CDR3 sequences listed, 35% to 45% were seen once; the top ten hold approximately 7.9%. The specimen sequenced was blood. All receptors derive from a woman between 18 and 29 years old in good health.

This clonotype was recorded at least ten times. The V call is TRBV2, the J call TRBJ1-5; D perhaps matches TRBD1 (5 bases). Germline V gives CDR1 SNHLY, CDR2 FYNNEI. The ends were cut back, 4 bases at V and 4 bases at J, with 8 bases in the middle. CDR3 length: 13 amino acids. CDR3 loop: CASSGDGNQPQHF. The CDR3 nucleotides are TGTGCCAGCAGTGGGGACGGAAATCAGCCCCAGCATTTT.

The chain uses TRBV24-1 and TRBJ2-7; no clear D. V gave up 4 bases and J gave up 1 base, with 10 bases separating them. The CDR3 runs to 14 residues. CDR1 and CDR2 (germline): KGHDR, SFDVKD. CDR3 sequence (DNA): TGTGCCACCAGTGAGAAAGGTTTATCCTACGAGCAGTACTTC. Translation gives CATSEKGLSYEQYF.

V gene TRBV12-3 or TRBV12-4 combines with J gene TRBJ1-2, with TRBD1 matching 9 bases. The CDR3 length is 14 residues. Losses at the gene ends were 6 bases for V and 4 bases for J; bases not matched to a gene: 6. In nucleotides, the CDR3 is TGTGCCAGCAGCGCAACAGGGGGCACCTATGGCTACACCTTC. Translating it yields CASSATGGTYGYTF.

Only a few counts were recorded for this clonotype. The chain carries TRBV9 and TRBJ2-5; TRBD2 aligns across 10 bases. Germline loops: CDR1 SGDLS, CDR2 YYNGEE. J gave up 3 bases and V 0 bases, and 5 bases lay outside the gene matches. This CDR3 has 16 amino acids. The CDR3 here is CASSVDPAGGEETQYF. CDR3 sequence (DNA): TGTGCCAGCAGCGTAGATCCAGCGGGGGGGGAAGAGACCCAGTACTTC.

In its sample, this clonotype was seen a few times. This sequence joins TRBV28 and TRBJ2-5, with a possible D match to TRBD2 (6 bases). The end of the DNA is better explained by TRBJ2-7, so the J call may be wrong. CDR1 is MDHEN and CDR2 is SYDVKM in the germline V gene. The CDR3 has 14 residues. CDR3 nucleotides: TGTGCCAGCAGTCTAGGAGGAGGGGTGCGCGAGCAGTACTTC. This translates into CASSLGGGVREQYF.

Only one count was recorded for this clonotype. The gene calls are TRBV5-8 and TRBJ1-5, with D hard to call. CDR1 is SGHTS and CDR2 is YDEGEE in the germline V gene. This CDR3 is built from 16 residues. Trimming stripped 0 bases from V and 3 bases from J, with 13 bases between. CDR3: CASSLVSGGVNQPQHF. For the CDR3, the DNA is TGTGCCAGCAGCTTGGTAAGCGGAGGCGTCAATCAGCCCCAGCATTTT.

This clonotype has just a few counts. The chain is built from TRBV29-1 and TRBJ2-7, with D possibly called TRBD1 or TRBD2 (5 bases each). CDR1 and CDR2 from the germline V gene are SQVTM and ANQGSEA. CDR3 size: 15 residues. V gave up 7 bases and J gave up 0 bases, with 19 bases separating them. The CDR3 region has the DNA TGCAGCGCGACAACGGGGCCCTTGGGCTCCTACGAGCAGTACTTC. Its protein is CSATTGPLGSYEQYF.

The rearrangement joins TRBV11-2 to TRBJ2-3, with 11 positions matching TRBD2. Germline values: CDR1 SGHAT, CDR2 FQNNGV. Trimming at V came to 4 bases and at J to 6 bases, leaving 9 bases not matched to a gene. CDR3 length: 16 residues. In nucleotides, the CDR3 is TGTGCCAGCAGCTCTCCGGGACTAGCGGTCAGGGATACGCAGTATTTT. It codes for CASSSPGLAVRDTQYF.

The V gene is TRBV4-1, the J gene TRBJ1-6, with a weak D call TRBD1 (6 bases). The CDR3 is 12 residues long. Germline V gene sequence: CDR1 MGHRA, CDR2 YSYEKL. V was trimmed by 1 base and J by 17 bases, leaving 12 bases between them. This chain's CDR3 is CASSQVQGFIHF. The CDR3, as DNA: TGCGCCAGCAGCCAAGTTCAGGGGTTCATCCACTTT.

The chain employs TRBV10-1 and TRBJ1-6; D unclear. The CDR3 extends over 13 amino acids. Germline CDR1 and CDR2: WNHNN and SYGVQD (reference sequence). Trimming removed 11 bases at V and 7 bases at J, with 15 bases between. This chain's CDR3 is CAVQRDGNSPLHF. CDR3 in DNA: TGCGCCGTCCAGAGAGACGGAAATTCACCCCTCCACTTT.

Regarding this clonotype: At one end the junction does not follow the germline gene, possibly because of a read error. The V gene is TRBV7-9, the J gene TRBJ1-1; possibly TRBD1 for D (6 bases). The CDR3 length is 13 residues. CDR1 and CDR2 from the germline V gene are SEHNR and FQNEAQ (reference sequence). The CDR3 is CASGLSGQGKAFF. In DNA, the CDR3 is TGTGCCAGCGGCTTATCCGGCCAGGGGAAAGCTTTCTTT.

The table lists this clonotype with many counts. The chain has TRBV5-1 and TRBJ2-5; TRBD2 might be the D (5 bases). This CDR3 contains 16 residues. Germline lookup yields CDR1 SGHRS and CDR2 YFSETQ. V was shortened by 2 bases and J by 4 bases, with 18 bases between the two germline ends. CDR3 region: CASSLDGLYPSETQYF. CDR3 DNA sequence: TGCGCCAGCAGCTTAGACGGACTCTACCCTTCAGAGACCCAGTACTTC.

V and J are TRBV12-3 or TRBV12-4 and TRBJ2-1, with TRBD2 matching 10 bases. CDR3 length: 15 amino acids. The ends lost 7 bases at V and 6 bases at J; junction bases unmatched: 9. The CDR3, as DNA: TGTGCCAGCATCTCAGCGGGAGGGCCGGGCAATGAGCAGTTCTTC. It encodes CASISAGGPGNEQFF.

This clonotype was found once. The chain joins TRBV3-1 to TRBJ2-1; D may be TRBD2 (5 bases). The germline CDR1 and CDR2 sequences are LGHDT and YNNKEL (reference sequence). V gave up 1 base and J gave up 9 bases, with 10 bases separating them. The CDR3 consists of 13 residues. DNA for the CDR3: TGTGCCAGCAGCCAAGCAGTAGGGAGTGAGCAGTTCTTC. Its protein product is CASSQAVGSEQFF.

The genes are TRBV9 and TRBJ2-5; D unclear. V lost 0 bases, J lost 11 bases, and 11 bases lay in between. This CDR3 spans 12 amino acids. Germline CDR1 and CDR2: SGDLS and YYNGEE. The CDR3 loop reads CASSVDSVKQYF. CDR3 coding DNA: TGTGCCAGCAGCGTAGATTCAGTTAAGCAGTACTTC.

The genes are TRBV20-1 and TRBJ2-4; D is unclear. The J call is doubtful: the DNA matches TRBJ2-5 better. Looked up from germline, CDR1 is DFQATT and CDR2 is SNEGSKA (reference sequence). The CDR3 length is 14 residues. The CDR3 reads CSASLGDWKETQYF. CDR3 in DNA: TGCAGTGCTAGCCTAGGAGACTGGAAAGAGACCCAGTACTTC.

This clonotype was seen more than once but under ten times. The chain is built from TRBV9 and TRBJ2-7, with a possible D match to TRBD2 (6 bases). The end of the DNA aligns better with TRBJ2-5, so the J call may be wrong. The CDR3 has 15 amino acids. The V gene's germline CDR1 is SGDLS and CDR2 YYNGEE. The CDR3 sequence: CASSVGLGARETQYF. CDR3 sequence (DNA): TGTGCCAGCAGCGTAGGACTAGGGGCAAGGGAGACCCAGTACTTC.

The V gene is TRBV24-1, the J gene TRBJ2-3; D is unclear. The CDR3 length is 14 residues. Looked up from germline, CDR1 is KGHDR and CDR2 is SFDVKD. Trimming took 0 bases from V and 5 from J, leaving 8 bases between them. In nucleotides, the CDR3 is TGTGCCACCAGTGATTTGCAAAGATTAGATACGCAGTATTTT. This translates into CATSDLQRLDTQYF.

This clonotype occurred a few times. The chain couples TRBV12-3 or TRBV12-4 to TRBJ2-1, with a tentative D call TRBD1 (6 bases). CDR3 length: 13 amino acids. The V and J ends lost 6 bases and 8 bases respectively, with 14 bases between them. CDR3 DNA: TGTGCCAGCAGGACAGGTTCTGGCGATGAGCAGTTCTTC. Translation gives CASRTGSGDEQFF.

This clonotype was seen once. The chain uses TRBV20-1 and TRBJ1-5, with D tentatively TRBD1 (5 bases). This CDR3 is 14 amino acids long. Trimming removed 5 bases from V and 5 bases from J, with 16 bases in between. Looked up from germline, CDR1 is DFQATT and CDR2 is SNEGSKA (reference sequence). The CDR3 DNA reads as TGCAGTGCTGCCCGAGGGGATGGCTATCAGCCCCAGCATTTT. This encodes CSAARGDGYQPQHF.

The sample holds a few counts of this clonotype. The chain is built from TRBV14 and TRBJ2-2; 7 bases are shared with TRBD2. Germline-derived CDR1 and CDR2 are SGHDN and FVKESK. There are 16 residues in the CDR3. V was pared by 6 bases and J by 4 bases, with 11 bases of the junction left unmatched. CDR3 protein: CASSFFFGGTTGELFF. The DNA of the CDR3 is TGTGCCAGCAGTTTTTTCTTCGGGGGGACCACCGGGGAGCTGTTTTTT. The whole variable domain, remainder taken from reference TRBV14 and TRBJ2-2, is EAGVTQFPSHSVIEKGQTVTLRCDPISGHDNLYWYRRVMGKEIKFLLHFVKESKQDESGMPNNRFLAERTGGTYSTLKVQPAELEDSGVYFCASSFFFGGTTGELFFGEGSRLTVL.

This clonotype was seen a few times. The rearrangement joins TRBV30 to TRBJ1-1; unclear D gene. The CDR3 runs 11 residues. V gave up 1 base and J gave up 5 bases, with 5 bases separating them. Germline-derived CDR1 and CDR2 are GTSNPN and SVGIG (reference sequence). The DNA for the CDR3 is TGTGCCTGGAGTGGGGTAACTGAAGCTTTCTTT. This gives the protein CAWSGVTEAFF.

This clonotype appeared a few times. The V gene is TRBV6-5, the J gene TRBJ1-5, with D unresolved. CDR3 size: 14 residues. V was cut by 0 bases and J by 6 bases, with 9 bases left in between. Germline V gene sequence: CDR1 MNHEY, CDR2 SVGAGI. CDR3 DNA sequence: TGTGCCAGCAGTTACTCGTCCCGGGCTCAGCCCCAGCATTTT. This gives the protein CASSYSSRAQPQHF.

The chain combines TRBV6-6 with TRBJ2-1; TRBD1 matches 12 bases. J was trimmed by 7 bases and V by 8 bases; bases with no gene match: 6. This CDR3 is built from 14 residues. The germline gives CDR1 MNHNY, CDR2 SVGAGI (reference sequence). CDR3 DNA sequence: TGTGCCAGCGGGGACAGGGGGCATTTGAATGAGCAGTTCTTC. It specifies CASGDRGHLNEQFF.

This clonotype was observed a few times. For the CDR3, the DNA is TGCGCCAGCAGCCCTAGACAGGAAATGAACACTGAAGCTTTCTTT. This encodes CASSPRQEMNTEAFF. The chain uses TRBV4-1 and TRBJ1-1; D possibly corresponds to TRBD1 (6 bases). The CDR3 contains 15 residues. Germline V CDR1 and CDR2: MGHRA, YSYEKL. The V end lost 4 bases, the J end lost 0 bases, and 12 bases lay between the germline ends.

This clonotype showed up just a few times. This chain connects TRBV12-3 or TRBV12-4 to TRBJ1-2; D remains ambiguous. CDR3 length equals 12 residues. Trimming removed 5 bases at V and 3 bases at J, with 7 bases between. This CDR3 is CASSQWDYGYTF. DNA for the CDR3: TGTGCCAGCAGTCAGTGGGACTATGGCTACACCTTC.

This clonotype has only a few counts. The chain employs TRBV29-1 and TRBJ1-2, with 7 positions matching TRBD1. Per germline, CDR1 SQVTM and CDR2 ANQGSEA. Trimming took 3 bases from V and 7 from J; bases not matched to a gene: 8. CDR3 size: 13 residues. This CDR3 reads CSVDRGLSAGYTF. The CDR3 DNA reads TGCAGCGTTGATAGGGGGCTCTCGGCTGGCTACACCTTC.

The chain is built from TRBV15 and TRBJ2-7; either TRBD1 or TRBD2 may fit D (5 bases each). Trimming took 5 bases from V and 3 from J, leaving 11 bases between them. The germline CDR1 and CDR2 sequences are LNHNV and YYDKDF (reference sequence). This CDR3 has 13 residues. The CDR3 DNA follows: TGTGCCACCAGCTCCTGGGGGAACTACGAGCAGTACTTC. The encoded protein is CATSSWGNYEQYF.

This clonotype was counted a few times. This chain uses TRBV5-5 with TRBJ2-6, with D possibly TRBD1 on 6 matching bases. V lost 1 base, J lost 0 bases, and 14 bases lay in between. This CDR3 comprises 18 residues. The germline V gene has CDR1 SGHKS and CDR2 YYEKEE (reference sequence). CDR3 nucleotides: TGTGCCAGCAGCTTGACGACAGGTGGAAGCTCTGGGGCCAACGTCCTGACTTTC. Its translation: CASSLTTGGSSGANVLTF.

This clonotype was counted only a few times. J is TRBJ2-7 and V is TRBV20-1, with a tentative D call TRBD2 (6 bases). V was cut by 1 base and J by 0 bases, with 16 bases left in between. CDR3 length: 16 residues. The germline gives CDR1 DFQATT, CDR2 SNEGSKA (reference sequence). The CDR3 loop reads CSARGGGLDSSYEQYF. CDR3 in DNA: TGCAGTGCTAGAGGTGGGGGACTCGATAGCTCCTACGAGCAGTACTTC.

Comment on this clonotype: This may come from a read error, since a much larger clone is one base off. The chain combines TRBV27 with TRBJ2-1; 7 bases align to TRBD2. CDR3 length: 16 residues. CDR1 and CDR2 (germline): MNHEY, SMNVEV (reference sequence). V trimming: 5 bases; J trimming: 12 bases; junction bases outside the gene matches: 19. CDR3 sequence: CASSPLRAGVVDGQFF. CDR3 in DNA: TGTGCCAGCAGTCCCCTAAGGGCGGGAGTCGTCGATGGGCAGTTCTTC.

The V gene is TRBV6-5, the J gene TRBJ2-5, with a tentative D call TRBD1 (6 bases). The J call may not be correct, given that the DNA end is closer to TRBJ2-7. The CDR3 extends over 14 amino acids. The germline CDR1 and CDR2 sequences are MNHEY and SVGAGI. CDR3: CASSYSLSRGEQYF. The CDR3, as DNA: TGTGCCAGCAGTTACTCTTTATCCAGGGGCGAGCAGTACTTC.